Each of the 5 T cell receptor beta chains below was sequenced from the same sample in a study of cytomegalovirus exposure and HLA in healthy donors. TCRdb's table, derived via immunoSEQ multiplex PCR, lists solely in-frame clones and lacks some. The table shows 150,000 to 200,000 clones, with approximately 86% occurring only once. Source material: PBMCs. These receptors originate from a woman between 18 and 30 years old in good health and CMV-seronegative.

The CDR3 loop is CASSFTGAEQYF. As DNA, the CDR3 is TGTGCCAGCAGTTTCACAGGGGCCGAGCAGTACTTC. The gene calls are TRBV27 and TRBJ2-7; 7 nucleotides match TRBD1. Germline V gene sequence: CDR1 MNHEY, CDR2 SMNVEV (reference sequence). J lost 6 bases, V lost 3 bases, and 2 bases had no gene match. There are 12 residues in the CDR3.

The chain joins TRBV7-8 to TRBJ2-7, with 8 bases matching TRBD2. The CDR3 length is 15 residues. Germline CDR1 SGHVS, CDR2 FQNEAQ. The V gene end was trimmed by 8 bases and the J gene end by 0 bases; junction bases not matched to a gene: 9. This chain's CDR3 is CASSNQAGASYEQYF. The CDR3 bases are TGTGCCAGCTCAAACCAAGCGGGGGCCTCCTACGAGCAGTACTTC. Filled out from reference TRBV7-8 and TRBJ2-7, the complete variable domain reads GAGVSQSPRYKVAKRGQDVALRCDPISGHVSLFWYQQALGQGPEFLTYFQNEAQLDKSGLPSDRFFAERPEGSVSTLKIQRTQQEDSAVYLCASSNQAGASYEQYFGPGTRLTVT.

This clone was seen more than once but under ten times. The chain uses TRBV18 and TRBJ1-1, with D possibly matching TRBD1 (6 bases). Germline V gene lookup returns CDR1 KGHSH and CDR2 LQKENI. The CDR3 runs 12 residues. The V and J ends lost 5 bases and 7 bases respectively, with 11 bases between them. CDR3 DNA: TGTGCCAGCTCAAGGGGGGGGTTTGAAGCTTTCTTT. It is translated as CASSRGGFEAFF.

The CDR3 region is CASSSPPGNTIYF. The CDR3 bases are TGTGCCAGCAGCTCCCCCCCAGGGAACACCATATATTTT. The rearrangement uses TRBV9 and TRBJ1-3, with D possibly TRBD1 on 5 matching bases. In germline, CDR1 is SGDLS, CDR2 YYNGEE. V shed 4 bases and J shed 7 bases, with 12 bases lying between them. There are 13 residues in the CDR3.

Worth noting for this clone: Germline is not matched at one junction end, which may reflect a read error. Different DNA sequences within this sample yield the same CDR3. The chain combines TRBV6-5 with TRBJ1-2, with D perhaps TRBD1 (5 bases). From germline, CDR1 is MNHEY and CDR2 SVGAGI. This CDR3 spans 13 amino acids. CDR3 amino acids: CASWRGRDYGYTF. CDR3 DNA: TGTGCCAGTTGGCGGGGGAGGGACTATGGTTACACCTTC.